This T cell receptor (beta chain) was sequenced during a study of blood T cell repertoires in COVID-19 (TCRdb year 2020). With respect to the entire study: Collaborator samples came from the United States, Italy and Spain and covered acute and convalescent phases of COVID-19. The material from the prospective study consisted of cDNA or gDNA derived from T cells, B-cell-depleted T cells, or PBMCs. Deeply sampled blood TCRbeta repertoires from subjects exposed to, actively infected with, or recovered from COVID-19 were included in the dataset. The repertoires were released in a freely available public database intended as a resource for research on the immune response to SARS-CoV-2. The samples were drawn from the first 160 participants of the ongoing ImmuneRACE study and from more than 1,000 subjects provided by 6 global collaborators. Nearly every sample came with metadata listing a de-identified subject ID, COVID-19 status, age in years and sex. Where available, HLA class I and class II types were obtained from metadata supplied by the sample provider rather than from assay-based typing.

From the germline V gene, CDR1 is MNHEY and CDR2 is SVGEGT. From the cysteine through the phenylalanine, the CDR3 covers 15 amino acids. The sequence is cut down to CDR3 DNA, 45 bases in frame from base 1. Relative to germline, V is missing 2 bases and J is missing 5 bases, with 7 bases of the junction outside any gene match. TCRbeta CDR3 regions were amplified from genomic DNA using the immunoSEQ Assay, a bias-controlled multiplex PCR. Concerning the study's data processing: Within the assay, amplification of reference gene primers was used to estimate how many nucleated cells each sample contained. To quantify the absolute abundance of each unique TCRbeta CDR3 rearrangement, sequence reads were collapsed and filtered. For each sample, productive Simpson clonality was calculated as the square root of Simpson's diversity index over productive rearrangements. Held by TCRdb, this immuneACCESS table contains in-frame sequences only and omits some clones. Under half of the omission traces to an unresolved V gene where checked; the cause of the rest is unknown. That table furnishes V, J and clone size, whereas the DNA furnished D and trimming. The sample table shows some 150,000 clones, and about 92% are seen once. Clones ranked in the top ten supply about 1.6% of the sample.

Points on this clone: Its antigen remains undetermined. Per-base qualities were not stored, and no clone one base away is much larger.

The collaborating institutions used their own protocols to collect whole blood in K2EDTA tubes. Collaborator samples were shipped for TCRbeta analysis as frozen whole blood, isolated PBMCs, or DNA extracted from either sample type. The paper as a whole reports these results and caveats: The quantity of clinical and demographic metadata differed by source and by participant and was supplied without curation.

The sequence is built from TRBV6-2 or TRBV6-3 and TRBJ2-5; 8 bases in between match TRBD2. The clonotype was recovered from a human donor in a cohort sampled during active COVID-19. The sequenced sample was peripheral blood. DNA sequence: TGTGCCAGCAGTTACCTCGGGGGGGGATTCGAGACCCAGTACTTC. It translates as CASSYLGGGFETQYF.